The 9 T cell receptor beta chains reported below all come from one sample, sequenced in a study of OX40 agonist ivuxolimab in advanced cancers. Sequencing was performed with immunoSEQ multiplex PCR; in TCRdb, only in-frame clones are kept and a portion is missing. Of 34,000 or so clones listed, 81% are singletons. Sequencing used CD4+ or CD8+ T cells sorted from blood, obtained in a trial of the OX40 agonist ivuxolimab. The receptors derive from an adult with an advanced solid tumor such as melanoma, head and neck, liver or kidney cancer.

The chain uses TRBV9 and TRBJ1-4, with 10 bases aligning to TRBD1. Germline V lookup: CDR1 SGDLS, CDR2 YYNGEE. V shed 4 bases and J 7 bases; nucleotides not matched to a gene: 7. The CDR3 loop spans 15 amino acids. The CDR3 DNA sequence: TGTGCCAGCAGCCGTCCGGGACAGGGGAGTGAAAAACTGTTTTTT. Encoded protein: CASSRPGQGSEKLFF.

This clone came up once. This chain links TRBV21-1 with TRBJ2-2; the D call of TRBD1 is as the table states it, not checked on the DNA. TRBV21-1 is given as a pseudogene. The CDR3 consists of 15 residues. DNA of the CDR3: TGTGCCAGCAGCAAGATCCGTAAAGGGGACGGGGAGCTGTTTTTT. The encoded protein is CASSKIRKGDGELFF.

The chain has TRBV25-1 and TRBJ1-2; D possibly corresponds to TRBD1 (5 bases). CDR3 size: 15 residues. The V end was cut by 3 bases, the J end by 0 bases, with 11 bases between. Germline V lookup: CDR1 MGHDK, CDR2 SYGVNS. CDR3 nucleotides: TGTGCCAGCAGTGAGGGCAGGGCAGCTAACTATGGCTACACCTTC. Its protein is CASSEGRAANYGYTF.

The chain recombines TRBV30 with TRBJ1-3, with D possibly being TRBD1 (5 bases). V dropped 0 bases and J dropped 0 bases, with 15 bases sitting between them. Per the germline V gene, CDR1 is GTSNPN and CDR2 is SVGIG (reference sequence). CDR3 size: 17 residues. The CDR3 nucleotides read TGTGCCTGGAGTGTACGACAGTCCCCTTTCTCTGGAAACACCATATATTTT. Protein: CAWSVRQSPFSGNTIYF.

Here the CDR3 reads CASSVGGAQDTQYF. The CDR3 nucleotides read TGCGCCAGCAGCGTCGGGGGGGCGCAGGATACGCAGTATTTT. The chain employs TRBV10-1 and TRBJ2-3; 8 nucleotides agree with TRBD2. The CDR3 is 14 amino acids. In germline, CDR1 is WNHNN, CDR2 SYGVQD (reference sequence). After removal of 6 bases from V and 6 bases from J, the junction contained 8 bases not matched to a gene.

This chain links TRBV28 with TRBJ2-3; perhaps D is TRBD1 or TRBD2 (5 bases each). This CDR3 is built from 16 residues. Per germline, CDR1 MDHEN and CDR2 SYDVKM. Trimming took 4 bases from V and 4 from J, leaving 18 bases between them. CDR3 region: CASSYYGQGAADTQYF. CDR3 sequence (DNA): TGTGCCAGCAGTTACTACGGGCAGGGAGCGGCAGATACGCAGTATTTT. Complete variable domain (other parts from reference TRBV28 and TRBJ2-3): DVKVTQSSRYLVKRTGEKVFLECVQDMDHENMFWYRQDPGLGLRLIYFSYDVKMKEKGDIPEGYSVSREKKERFSLILESASTNQTSMYLCASSYYGQGAADTQYFGPGTRLTVL.

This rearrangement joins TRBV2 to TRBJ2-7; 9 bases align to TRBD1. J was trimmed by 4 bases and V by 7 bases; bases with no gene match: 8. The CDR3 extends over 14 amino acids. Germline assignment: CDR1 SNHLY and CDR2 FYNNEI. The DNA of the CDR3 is TGTGCCAGCAAGGGAAGACAGGGGGGGTACGAGCAGTACTTC. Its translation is CASKGRQGGYEQYF.

The CDR3 reads CASSATGSEGYTF. CDR3 in DNA: TGTGCCAGCAGTGCTACAGGATCTGAGGGCTACACCTTC. The V call is TRBV6-1, the J call TRBJ1-2, with D possibly TRBD1 on 5 matching bases. Germline-derived CDR1 and CDR2 are MNHNS and SASEGT. The CDR3 contains 13 residues. V lost 4 bases and J 8 bases, leaving 14 bases between the germline ends.

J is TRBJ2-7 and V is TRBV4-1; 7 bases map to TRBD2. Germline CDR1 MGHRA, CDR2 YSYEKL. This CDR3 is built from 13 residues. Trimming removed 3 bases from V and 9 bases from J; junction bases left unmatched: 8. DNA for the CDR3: TGCGCCAGCAGCCACGCCGCGACGGGAGGGCAGTACTTC. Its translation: CASSHAATGGQYF.